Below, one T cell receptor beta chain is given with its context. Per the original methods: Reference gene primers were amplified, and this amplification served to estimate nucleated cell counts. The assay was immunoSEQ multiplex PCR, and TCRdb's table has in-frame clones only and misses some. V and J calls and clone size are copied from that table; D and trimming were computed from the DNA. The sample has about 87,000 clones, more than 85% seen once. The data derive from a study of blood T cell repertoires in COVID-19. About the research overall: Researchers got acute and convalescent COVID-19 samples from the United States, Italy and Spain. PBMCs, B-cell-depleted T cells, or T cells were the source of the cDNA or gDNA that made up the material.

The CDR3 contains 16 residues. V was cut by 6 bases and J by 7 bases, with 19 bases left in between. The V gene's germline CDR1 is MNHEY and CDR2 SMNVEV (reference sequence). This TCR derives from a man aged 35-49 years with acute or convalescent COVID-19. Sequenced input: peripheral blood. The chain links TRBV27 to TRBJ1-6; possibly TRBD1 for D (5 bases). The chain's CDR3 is CASSRLPGYLNSPLHF. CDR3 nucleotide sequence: TGTGCCAGCAGCCGTCTACCAGGGTATTTGAATTCACCCCTCCACTTT.